This is a list of T cell receptor beta chains from one sample in a study of shared clonotypes between healthy human individuals. The protocol was immunoSEQ multiplex PCR, while the TCRdb copy is restricted to in-frame clones and leaves out a portion. This repertoire shows some 2,500,000 clones, over 85% found once; its top ten account for more than 0.35%. Input material: naive CD4+ T cells from PBMCs. The receptors were gathered from a man between 18 and 35 years old in good health. Some clones in this sample may be carry-over from other donors' samples. Both conserved end residues are part of each CDR3. A D gene is named only where the DNA matches it firmly.

j_call v_call d_call cdr3_aa
TRBJ1-2 TRBV5-8 . CASSILKLEGNYGYTF
TRBJ2-7 TRBV28 TRBD2 CASRSLAGYYEQYF
TRBJ1-5 TRBV2 . CASSEWTDNQPQHF
TRBJ2-5 TRBV2 . CASSSETQYF
TRBJ2-1 TRBV30 . CAWSEEGSQFF
TRBJ1-5 TRBV28 TRBD1 CASSSDRAANQPQHF
TRBJ2-5 TRBV5-1 . CASSLVSGQETQYF
TRBJ2-7 TRBV4-2 . CASSTAGSLYEQYF
TRBJ1-5 TRBV6-1 TRBD1 CASSGTGVSNQPQHF
TRBJ2-1 TRBV7-3 . CASSLRRHENEQFF
TRBJ1-2 TRBV25-1 . CASSDPANYGYTF
TRBJ1-2 TRBV28 . CASSSAEGGNYGYTF
TRBJ2-5 TRBV5-8 . CASSLAGYRARSVQYF
TRBJ2-4 TRBV2 TRBD1 CASRRDRAGLNIQYF
TRBJ2-5 TRBV5-3 . CARSLRETQYF
TRBJ1-4 TRBV5-1 TRBD1 CASSLRGQYLTREEKLFF
TRBJ2-2 TRBV6-1 TRBD1 CASNLDRGTGELFF
TRBJ2-5 TRBV7-9 TRBD1 CASSRQGAPPETQYF
TRBJ1-4 TRBV19 . CASSSQTTGATNEKLFF
TRBJ2-5 TRBV7-2 . CASSQVATLETQYF
TRBJ1-2 TRBV5-1 . CASSLVSGPDGYTF
TRBJ2-5 TRBV5-1 . CASSQQGTVEETQYF